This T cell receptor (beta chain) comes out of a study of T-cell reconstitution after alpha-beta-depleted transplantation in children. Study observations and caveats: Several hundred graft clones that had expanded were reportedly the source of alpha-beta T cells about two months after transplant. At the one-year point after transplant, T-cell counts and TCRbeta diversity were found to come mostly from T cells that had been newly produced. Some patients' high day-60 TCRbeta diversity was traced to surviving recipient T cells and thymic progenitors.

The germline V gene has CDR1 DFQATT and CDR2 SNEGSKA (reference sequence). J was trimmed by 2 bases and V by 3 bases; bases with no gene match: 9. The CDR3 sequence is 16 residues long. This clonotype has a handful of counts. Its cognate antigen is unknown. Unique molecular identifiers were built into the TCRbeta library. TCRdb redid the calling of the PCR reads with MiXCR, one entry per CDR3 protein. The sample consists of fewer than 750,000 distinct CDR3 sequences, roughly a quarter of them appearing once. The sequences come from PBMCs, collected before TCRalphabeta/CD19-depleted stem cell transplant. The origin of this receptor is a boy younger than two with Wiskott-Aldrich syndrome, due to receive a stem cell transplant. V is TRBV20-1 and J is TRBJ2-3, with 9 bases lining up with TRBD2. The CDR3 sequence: CSASLRAGGFTDTQYF. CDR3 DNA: TGCAGTGCTAGCCTCCGAGCGGGAGGTTTCACAGATACGCAGTATTTT.